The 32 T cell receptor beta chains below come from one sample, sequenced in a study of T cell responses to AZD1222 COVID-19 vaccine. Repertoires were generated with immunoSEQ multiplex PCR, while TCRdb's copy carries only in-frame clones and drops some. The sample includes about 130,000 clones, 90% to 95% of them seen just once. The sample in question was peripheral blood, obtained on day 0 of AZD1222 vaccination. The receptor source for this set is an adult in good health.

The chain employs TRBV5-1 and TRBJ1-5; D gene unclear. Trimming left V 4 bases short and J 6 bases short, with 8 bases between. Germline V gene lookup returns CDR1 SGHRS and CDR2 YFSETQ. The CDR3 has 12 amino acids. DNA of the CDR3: TGCGCCAGCAGCGAGGTGGGTCAGCCCCAGCATTTT. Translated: CASSEVGQPQHF.

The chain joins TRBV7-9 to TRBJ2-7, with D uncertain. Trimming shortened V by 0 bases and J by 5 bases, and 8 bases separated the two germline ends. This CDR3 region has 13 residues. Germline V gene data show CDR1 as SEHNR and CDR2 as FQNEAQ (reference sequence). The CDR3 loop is CASSLAWHDEQYF. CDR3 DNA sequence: TGTGCCAGCAGCTTAGCTTGGCACGACGAGCAGTACTTC. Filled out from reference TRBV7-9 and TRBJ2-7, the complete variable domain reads DTGVSQNPRHKITKRGQNVTFRCDPISEHNRLYWYRQTLGQGPEFLTYFQNEAQLEKSRLLSDRFSAERPKGSFSTLEIQRTEQGDSAMYLCASSLAWHDEQYFGPGTRLTVT.

Here the CDR3 reads CASSLGGQGYETQYF. The CDR3, as DNA: TGTGCCAGCAGCTTAGGGGGACAGGGGTACGAGACCCAGTACTTC. The chain uses TRBV11-3 and TRBJ2-5, with 10 nucleotides matching TRBD1. The CDR3 spans 15 residues. CDR1 is SGHNT, CDR2 YENEEA, per germline. Trimming cost V 1 base and J 5 bases; bases outside gene matches: 4.

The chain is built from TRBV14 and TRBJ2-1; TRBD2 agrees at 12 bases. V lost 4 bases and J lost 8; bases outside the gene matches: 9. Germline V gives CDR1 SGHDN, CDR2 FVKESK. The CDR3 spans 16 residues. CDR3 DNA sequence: TGTGCCAGCAGCCCGCTGCGGACTAGCGGGGCCGATGAGCAGTTCTTC. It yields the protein CASSPLRTSGADEQFF.

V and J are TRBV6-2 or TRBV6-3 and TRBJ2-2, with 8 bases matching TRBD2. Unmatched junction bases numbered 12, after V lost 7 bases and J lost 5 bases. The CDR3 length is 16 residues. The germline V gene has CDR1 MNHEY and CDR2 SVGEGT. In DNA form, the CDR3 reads TGTGCCAGCACCCCCGACCGGGGGGGCCGGACCGGGGAGCTGTTTTTT. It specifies CASTPDRGGRTGELFF.

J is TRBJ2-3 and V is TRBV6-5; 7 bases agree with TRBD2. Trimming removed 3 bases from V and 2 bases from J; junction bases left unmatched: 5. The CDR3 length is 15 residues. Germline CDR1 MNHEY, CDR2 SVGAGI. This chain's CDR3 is CASSYLRENTDTQYF. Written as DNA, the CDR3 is TGTGCCAGCAGTTATCTGCGGGAGAACACAGATACGCAGTATTTT.

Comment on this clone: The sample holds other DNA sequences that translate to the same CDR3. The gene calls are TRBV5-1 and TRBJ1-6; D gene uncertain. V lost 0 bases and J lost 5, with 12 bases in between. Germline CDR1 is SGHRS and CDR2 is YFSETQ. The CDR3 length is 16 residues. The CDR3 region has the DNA TGCGCCAGCAGCTTGGCCGGGCCAGAAAATAATTCACCCCTCCACTTT. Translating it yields CASSLAGPENNSPLHF.

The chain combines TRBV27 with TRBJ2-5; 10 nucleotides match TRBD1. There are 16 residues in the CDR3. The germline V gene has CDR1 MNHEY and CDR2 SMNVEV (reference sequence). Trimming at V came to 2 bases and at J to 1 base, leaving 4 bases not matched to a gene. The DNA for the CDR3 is TGTGCCAGCAGTTTAGGACAGGGGGACCTCCAAGAGACCCAGTACTTC. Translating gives CASSLGQGDLQETQYF.

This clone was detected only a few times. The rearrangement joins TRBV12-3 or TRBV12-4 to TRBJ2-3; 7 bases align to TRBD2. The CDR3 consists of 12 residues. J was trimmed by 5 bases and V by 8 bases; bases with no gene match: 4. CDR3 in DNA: TGTGCCAGCGGGGGGGGAGGAGATACGCAGTATTTT. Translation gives CASGGGGDTQYF.

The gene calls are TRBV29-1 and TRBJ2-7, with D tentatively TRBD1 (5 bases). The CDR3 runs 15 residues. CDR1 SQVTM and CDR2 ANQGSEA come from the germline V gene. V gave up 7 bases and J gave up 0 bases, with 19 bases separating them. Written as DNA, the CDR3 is TGCAGCGCCCTGGGGCGACAGCCTAGCTCCTACGAGCAGTACTTC. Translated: CSALGRQPSSYEQYF.

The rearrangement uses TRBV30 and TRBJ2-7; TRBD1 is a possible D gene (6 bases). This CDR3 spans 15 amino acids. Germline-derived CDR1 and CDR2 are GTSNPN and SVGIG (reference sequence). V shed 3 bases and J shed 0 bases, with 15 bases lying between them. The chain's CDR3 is CAWRDLQGVSYEQYF. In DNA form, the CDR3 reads TGTGCCTGGAGGGACTTACAGGGTGTCTCCTACGAGCAGTACTTC.

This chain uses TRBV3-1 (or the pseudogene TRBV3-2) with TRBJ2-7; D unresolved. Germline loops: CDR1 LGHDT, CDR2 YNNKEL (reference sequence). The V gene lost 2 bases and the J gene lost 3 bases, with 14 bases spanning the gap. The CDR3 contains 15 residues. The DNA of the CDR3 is TGTGCCAGCAGCCAACCTATGGCAGGCTACTACGAGCAGTACTTC. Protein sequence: CASSQPMAGYYEQYF.

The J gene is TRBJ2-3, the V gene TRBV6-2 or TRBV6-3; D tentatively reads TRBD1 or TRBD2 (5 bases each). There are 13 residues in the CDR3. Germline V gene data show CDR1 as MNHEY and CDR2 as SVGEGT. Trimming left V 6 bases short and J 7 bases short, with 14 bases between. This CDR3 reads CASSEDWGNTQYF. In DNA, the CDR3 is TGTGCCAGCAGCGAGGACTGGGGGAATACGCAGTATTTT.

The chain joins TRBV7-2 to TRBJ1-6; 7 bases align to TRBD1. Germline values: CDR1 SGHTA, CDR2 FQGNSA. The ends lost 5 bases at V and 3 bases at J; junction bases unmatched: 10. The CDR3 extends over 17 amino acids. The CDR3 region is CASSPRLGTVYNSPLHF. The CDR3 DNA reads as TGTGCCAGCAGCCCACGCCTCGGGACAGTCTATAATTCACCCCTCCACTTT.

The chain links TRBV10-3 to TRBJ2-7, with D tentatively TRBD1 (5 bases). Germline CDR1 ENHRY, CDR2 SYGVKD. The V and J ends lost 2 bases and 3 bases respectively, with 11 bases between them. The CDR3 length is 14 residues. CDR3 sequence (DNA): TGTGCCATCAGTGAGGTTGAAGGGGTCTACGAGCAGTACTTC. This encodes CAISEVEGVYEQYF.

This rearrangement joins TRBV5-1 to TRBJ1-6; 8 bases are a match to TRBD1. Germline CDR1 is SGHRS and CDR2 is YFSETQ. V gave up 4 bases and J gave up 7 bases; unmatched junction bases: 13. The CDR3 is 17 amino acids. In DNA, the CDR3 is TGCGCCAGCAGCCCCTGGCCCCAACAGGGGGGGAATTCACCCCTCCACTTT. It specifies CASSPWPQQGGNSPLHF.

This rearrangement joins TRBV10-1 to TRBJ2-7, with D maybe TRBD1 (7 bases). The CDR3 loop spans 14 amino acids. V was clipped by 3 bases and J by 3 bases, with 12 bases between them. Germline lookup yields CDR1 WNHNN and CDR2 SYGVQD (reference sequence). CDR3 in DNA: TGCGCCAGCAGTGACCCCCAGGGGGGCTACGAGCAGTACTTC. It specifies CASSDPQGGYEQYF.

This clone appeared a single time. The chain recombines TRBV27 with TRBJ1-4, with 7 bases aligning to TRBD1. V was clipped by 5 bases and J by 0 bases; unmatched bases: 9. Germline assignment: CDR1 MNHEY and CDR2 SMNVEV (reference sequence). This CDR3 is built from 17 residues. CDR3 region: CASSGHRGSATNEKLFF. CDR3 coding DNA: TGTGCCAGCAGTGGGCACAGGGGTTCGGCAACTAATGAAAAACTGTTTTTT.

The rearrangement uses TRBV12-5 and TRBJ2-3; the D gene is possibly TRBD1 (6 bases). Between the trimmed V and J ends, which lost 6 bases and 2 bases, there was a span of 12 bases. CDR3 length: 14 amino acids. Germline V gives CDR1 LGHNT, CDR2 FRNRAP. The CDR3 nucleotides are TGTGCTAGTGGAAAGGACAGCACCACAGATACGCAGTATTTT. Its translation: CASGKDSTTDTQYF.

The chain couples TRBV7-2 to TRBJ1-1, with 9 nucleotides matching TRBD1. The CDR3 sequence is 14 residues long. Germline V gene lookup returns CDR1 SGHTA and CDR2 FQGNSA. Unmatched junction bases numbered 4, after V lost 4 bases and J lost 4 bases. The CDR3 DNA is TGTGCCAGCAGCTCCGACAGGGGGGGCACTGAAGCTTTCTTT. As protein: CASSSDRGGTEAFF.

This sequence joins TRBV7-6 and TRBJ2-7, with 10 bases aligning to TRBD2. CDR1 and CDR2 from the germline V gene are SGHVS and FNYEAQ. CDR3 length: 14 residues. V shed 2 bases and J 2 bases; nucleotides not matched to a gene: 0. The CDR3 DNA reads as TGTGCCAGCAGCTTAAGCGGGGGGGCCTACGAGCAGTACTTC. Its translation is CASSLSGGAYEQYF.

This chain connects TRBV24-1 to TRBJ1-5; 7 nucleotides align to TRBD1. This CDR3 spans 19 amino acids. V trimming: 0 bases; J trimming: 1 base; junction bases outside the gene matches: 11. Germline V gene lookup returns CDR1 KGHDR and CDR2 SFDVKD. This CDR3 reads CATSDLQPGEGASNQPQHF. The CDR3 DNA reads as TGTGCCACCAGTGATTTGCAGCCGGGGGAGGGGGCGAGCAATCAGCCCCAGCATTTT.

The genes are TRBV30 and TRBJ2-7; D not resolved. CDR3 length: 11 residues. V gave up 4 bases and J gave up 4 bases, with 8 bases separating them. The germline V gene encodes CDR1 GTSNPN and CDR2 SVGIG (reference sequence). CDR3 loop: CAWMTQYEQYF. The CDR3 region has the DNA TGTGCCTGGATGACCCAATACGAGCAGTACTTC.

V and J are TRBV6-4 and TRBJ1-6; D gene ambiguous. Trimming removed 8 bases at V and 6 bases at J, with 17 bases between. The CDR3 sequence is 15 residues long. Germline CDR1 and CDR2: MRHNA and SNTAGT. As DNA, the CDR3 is TGTGCCAGCGCCTTAGGGCCAGAACGTAATTCACCCCTCCACTTT. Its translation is CASALGPERNSPLHF.

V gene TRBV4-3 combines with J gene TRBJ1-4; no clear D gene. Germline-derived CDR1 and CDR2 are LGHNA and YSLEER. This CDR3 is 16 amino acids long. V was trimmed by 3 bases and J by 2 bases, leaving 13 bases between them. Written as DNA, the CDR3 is TGCGCCAGCAGCCAGACTCTGGTAGGCACTAATGAAAAACTGTTTTTT. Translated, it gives CASSQTLVGTNEKLFF.

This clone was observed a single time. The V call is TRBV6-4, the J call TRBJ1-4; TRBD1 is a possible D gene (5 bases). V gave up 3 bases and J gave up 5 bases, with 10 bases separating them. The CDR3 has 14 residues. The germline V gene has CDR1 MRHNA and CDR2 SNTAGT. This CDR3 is CASSEQGGNEKLFF. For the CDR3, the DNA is TGTGCCAGCAGTGAGCAGGGTGGAAATGAAAAACTGTTTTTT.

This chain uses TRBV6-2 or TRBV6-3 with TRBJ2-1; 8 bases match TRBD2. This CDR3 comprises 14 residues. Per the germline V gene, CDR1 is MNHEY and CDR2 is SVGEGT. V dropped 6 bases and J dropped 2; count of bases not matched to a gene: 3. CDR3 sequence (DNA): TGTGCCAGCAGCCTGACTAGCGCCTACAATGAGCAGTTCTTC. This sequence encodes CASSLTSAYNEQFF.

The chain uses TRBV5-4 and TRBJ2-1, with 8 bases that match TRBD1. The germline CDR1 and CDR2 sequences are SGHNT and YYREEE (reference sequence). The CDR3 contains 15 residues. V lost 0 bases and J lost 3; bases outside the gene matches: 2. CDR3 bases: TGTGCCAGCAGCTTGGTCACAGGGGGCTACAATGAGCAGTTCTTC. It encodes CASSLVTGGYNEQFF. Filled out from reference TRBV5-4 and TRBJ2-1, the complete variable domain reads ETGVTQSPTHLIKTRGQQVTLRCSSQSGHNTVSWYQQALGQGPQFIFQYYREEENGRGNFPPRFSGLQFPNYSSELNVNALELDDSALYLCASSLVTGGYNEQFFGPGTRLTVL.

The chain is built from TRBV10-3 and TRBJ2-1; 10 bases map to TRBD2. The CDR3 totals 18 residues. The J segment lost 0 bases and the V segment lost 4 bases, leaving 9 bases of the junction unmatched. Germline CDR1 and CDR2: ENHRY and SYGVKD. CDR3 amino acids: CAISVVLAGEYSYNEQFF. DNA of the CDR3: TGTGCCATCAGTGTAGTTCTAGCGGGGGAGTACTCCTACAATGAGCAGTTCTTC.

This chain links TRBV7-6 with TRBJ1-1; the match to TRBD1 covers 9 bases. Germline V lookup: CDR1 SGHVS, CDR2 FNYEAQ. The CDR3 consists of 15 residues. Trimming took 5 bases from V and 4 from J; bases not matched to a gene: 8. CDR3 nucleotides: TGTGCCAGCAGCCCAACCATACAGGGGGCCACTGAAGCTTTCTTT. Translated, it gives CASSPTIQGATEAFF.

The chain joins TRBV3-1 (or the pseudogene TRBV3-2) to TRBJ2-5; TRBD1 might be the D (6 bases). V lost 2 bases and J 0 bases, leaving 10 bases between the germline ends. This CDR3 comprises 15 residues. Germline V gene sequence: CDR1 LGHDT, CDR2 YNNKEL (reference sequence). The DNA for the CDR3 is TGTGCCAGCAGCCAAACAGGGACCAACCAAGAGACCCAGTACTTC. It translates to CASSQTGTNQETQYF.

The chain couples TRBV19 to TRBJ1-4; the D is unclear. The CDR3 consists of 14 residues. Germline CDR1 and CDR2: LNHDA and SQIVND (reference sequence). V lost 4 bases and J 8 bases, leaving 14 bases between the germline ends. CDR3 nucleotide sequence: TGTGCCAGTAGTAGGGGTTACAGCGCCGAAAAACTGTTTTTT. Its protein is CASSRGYSAEKLFF.